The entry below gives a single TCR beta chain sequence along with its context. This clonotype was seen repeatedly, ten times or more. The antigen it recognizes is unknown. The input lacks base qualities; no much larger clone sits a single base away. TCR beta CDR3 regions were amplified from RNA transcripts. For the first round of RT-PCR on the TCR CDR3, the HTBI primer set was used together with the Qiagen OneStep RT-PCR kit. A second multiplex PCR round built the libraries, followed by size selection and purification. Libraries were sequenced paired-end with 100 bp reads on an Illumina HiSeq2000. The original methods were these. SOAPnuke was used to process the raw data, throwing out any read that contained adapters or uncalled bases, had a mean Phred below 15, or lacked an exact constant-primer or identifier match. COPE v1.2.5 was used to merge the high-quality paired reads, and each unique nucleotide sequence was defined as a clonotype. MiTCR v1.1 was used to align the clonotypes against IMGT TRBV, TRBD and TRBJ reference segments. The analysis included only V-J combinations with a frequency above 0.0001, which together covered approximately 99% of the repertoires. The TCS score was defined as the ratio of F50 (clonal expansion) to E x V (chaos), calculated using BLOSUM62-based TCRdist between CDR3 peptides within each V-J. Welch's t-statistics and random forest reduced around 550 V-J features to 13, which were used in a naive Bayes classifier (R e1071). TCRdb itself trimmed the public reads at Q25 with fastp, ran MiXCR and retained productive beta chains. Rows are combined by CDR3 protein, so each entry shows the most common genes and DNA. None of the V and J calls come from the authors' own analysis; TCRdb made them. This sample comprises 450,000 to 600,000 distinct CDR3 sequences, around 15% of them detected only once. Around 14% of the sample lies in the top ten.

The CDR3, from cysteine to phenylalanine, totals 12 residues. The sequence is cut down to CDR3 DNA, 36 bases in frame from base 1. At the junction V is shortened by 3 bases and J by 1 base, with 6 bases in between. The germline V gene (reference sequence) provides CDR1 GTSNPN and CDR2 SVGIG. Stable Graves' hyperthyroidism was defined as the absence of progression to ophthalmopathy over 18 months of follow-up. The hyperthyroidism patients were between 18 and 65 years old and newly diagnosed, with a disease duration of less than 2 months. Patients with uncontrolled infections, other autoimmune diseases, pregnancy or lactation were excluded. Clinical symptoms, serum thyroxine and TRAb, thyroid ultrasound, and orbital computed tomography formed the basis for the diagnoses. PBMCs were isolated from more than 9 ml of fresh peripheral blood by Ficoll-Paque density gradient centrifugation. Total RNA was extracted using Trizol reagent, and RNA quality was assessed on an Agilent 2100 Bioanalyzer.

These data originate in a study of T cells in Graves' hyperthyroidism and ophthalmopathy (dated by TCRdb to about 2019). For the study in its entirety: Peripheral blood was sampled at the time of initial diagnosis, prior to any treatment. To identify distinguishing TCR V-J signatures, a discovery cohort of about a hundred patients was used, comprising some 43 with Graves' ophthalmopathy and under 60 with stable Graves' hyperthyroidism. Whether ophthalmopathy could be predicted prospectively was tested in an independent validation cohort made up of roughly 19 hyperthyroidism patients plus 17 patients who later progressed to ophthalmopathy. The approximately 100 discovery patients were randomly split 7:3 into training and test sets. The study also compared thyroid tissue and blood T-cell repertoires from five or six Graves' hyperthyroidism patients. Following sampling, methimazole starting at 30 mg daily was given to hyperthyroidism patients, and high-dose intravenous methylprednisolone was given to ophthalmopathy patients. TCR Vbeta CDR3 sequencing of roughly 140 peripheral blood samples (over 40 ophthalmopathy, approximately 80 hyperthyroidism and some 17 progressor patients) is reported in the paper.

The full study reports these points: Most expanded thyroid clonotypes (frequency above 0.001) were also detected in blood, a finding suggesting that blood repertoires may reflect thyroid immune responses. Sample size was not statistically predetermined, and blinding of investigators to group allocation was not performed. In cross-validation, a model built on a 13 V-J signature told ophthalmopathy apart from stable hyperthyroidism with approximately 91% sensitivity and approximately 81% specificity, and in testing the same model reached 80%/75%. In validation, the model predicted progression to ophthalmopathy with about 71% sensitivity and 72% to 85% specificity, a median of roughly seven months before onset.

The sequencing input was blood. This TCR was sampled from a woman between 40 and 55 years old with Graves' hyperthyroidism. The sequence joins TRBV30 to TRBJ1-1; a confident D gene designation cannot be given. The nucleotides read TGTGCCTGGAGGACTGCGAACACTGAAGCTTTCTTT. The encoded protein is CAWRTANTEAFF.